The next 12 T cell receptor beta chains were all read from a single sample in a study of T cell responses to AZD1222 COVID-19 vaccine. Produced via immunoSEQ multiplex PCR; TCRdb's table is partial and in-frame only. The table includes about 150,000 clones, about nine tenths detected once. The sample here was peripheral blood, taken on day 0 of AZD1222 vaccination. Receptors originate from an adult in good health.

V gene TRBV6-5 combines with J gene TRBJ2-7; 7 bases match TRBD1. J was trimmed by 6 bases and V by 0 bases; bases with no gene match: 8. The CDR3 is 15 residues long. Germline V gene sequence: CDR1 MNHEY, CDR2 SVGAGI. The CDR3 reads CASSYSIQGVGEQYF. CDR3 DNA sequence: TGTGCCAGCAGTTACTCGATTCAGGGGGTGGGCGAGCAGTACTTC.

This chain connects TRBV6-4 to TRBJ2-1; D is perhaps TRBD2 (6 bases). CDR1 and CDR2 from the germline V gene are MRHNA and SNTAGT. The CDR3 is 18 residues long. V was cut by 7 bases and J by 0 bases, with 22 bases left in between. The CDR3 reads CASTPPSGGDSSYNEQFF. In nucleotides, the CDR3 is TGTGCCAGCACCCCCCCCTCGGGCGGGGATAGCTCCTACAATGAGCAGTTCTTC.

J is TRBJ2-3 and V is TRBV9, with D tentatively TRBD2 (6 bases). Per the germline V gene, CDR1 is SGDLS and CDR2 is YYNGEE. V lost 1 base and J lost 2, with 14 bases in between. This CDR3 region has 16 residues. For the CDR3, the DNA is TGTGCCAGCAGCGTAAAGGTGGGGGGTCACACAGATACGCAGTATTTT. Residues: CASSVKVGGHTDTQYF.

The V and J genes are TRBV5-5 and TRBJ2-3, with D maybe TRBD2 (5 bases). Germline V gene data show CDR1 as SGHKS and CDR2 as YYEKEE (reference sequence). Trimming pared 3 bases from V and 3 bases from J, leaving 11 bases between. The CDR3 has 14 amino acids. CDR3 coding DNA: TGTGCCAGCAGCTCGACTATATTAACAGATACGCAGTATTTT. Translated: CASSSTILTDTQYF.

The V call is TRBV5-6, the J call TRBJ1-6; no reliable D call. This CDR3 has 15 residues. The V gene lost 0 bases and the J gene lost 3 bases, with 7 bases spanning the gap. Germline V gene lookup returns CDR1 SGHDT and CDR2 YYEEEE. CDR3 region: CASSLDKVYNSPLHF. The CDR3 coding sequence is TGTGCCAGCAGCTTGGACAAGGTCTATAATTCACCCCTCCACTTT.

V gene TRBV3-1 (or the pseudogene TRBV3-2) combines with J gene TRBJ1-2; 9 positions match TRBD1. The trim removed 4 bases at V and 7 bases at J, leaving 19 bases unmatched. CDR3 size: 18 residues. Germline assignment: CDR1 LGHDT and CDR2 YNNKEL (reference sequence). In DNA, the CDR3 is TGTGCCAGCAGCCCTAATCGTCGGGACAGGGTTGGGAAATCTGGCTACACCTTC. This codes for CASSPNRRDRVGKSGYTF.

The CDR3: CASSVTPNPSETQYF. In DNA form, the CDR3 reads TGTGCCAGCAGCGTAACCCCAAATCCATCGGAGACCCAGTACTTC. The J gene is TRBJ2-5, the V gene TRBV9, with D unresolved. Germline-derived CDR1 and CDR2 are SGDLS and YYNGEE. This CDR3 is 15 amino acids long. With 1 base removed from V and 5 bases from J, the gap between germline ends came to 15 bases.

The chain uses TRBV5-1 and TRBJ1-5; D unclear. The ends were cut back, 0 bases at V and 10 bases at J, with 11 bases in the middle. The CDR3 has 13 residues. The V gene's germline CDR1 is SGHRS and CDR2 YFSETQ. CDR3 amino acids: CASSLGTDTPQHF. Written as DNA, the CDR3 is TGCGCCAGCAGCTTGGGGACCGACACACCCCAGCATTTT. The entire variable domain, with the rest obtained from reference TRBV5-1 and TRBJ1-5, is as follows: KAGVTQTPRYLIKTRGQQVTLSCSPISGHRSVSWYQQTPGQGLQFLFEYFSETQRNKGNFPGRFSGRQFSNSRSEMNVSTLELGDSALYLCASSLGTDTPQHFGDGTRLSIL.

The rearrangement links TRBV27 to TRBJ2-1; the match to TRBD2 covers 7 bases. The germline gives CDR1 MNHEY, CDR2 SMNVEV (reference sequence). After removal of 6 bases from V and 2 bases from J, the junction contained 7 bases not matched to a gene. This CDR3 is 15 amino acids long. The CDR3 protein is CASRSGLNAYNEQFF. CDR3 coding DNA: TGTGCCAGCAGATCGGGACTAAATGCCTACAATGAGCAGTTCTTC.

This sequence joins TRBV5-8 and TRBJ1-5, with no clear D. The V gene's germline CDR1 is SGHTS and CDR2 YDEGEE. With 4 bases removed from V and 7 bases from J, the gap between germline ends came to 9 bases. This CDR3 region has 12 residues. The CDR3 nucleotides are TGTGCCAGCAGCACGGGGATGCAGCCCCAGCATTTT. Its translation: CASSTGMQPQHF.

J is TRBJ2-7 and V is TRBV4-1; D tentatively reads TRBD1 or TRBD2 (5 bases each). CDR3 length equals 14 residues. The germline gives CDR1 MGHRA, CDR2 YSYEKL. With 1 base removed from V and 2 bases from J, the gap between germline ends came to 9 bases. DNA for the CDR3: TGCGCCAGCAGCCAAGGGGACCGGACCTACGAGCAGTACTTC. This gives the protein CASSQGDRTYEQYF.

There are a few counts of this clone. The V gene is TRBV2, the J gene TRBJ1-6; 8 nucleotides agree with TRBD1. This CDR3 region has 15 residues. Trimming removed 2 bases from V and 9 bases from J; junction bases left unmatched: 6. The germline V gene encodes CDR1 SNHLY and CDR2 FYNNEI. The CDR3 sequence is CASSERTGLASPLHF. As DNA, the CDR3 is TGTGCCAGCAGTGAAAGGACAGGGCTAGCTTCACCCCTCCACTTT.